The 27 T cell receptor beta chains in this list originate from one sample, sequenced in a study of regulatory T cells in long-lasting Graves disease. Relying on iRepertoire HTBI primers and Arm-PCR of CDR3 regions, the team built TCR beta libraries. Each CDR3 protein is one row after TCRdb ran MiXCR on the multiplex PCR reads. The sample lists 450,000 to 500,000 distinct CDR3 sequences; under 20% were seen once. Time point specified: newly diagnosed GD, antithyroid drugs for less than 3 months. The authors made the TCR library using RNA they extracted from PBMCs. The same sample was also used in a study of T cells in Graves' hyperthyroidism and ophthalmopathy.

The sequenced sample was peripheral blood mononuclear cells (PBMCs), obtained at new diagnosis, from a patient treated with antithyroid drugs. These receptors were collected from a man between 40 and 49 years old with Graves disease.

A word on this clonotype: Relative to the germline gene, one junction end is altered; a read error may explain this. The V call is TRBV7-9, the J call TRBJ2-7; D possibly corresponds to TRBD2 (6 bases). CDR3 length: 12 amino acids. Per the germline V gene, CDR1 is SEHNR and CDR2 is FQNEAQ (reference sequence). The CDR3 bases are TGTGCCAGCAGTTTAGGAGGGAACAAGCAGTACTTC. The encoded protein is CASSLGGNKQYF.

With respect to this clonotype: This sequence may be a read error, since a much larger clone differs from it by one base. V usage is TRBV20-1 and J usage is TRBJ2-3; D is undetermined. Germline V gene sequence: CDR1 DFQATT, CDR2 SNEGSKA (reference sequence). CDR3 length equals 12 residues. CDR3 loop: CSADGLADTRYF. Here the CDR3 DNA reads TGCAGTGCCGACGGGCTCGCAGATACGCGGTATTTT.

The table lists this clonotype with a count of one. V is TRBV28 and J is TRBJ2-1; D is possibly TRBD2 (6 bases). CDR3 length: 13 amino acids. Per germline, CDR1 MDHEN and CDR2 SYDVKM. The V end lost 6 bases, the J end lost 4 bases, and 10 bases lay between the germline ends. Here the CDR3 reads CASSWGVYNEQFF. As DNA, the CDR3 is TGTGCCAGCAGCTGGGGGGTATACAATGAGCAGTTCTTC.

This clonotype was observed many times. The chain links TRBV28 to TRBJ1-5; D not certain. Germline-derived CDR1 and CDR2 are MDHEN and SYDVKM. Deletions cut 3 bases from V and 2 bases from J, with 11 bases between. The CDR3 sequence is 15 residues long. CDR3 protein: CASSFVSSGNQPQHF. The CDR3 DNA sequence: TGTGCCAGCAGTTTTGTGTCCTCGGGCAATCAGCCCCAGCATTTT. The complete variable domain, with remaining parts taken from reference TRBV28 and TRBJ1-5, reads DVKVTQSSRYLVKRTGEKVFLECVQDMDHENMFWYRQDPGLGLRLIYFSYDVKMKEKGDIPEGYSVSREKKERFSLILESASTNQTSMYLCASSFVSSGNQPQHFGDGTRLSIL.

The rearrangement joins TRBV20-1 to TRBJ2-4, with D perhaps matching TRBD2 (5 bases). The ends were cut back, 5 bases at V and 1 base at J, with 12 bases in the middle. The CDR3 runs 14 residues. Looked up from germline, CDR1 is DFQATT and CDR2 is SNEGSKA (reference sequence). The CDR3: CSAGSLIAKNIQYF. CDR3 sequence (DNA): TGCAGTGCTGGGAGCTTGATCGCCAAAAACATTCAGTACTTC.

This clonotype occurred a few times. CDR3: CAISFGRDQPQHF. CDR3 in DNA: TGTGCCATCAGCTTCGGACGGGATCAGCCCCAGCATTTT. This chain joins TRBV10-3 and TRBJ1-5, with no clear D. CDR1 is ENHRY, CDR2 SYGVKD, per germline. The CDR3 sequence is 13 residues long. Trimming pared 6 bases from V and 5 bases from J, leaving 11 bases between.

This clonotype was counted ten times or more. The V gene is TRBV2, the J gene TRBJ2-3, with 7 positions matching TRBD2. Germline CDR1 and CDR2: SNHLY and FYNNEI. This CDR3 has 14 residues. Trimming removed 6 bases from V and 3 bases from J; junction bases left unmatched: 6. The CDR3 sequence is CASRRLAVTDTQYF. The DNA for the CDR3 is TGTGCCAGCAGACGGCTAGCGGTTACAGATACGCAGTATTTT.

This clonotype was detected only a few times. The chain has TRBV15 and TRBJ2-2, with unresolved D. The germline V gene encodes CDR1 LNHNV and CDR2 YYDKDF (reference sequence). The V end was cut by 0 bases, the J end by 6 bases, with 8 bases between. This CDR3 is 14 amino acids long. The CDR3 sequence: CATSRDIRAGELFF. The DNA for the CDR3 is TGTGCCACCAGCAGAGATATTAGGGCCGGGGAGCTGTTTTTT. The full variable domain, with the rest looked up from reference TRBV15 and TRBJ2-2, is DAMVIQNPRYQVTQFGKPVTLSCSQTLNHNVMYWYQQKSSQAPKLLFHYYDKDFNNEADTPDNFQSRRPNTSFCFLDIRSPGLGDTAMYLCATSRDIRAGELFFGEGSRLTVL.

This clonotype was counted many times. The chain couples TRBV5-4 to TRBJ2-5; D gene unclear. Between the trimmed V and J ends, which lost 4 bases and 3 bases, there was a span of 10 bases. The CDR3 totals 13 residues. Germline CDR1 reads SGHNT; CDR2 reads YYREEE (reference sequence). The CDR3 sequence is CASSPPREETQYF. In DNA form, the CDR3 reads TGTGCCAGCAGCCCACCGCGAGAAGAGACCCAGTACTTC. The full variable domain, in which reference TRBV5-4 and TRBJ2-5 provide the parts outside the CDR3, is ETGVTQSPTHLIKTRGQQVTLRCSSQSGHNTVSWYQQALGQGPQFIFQYYREEENGRGNFPPRFSGLQFPNYSSELNVNALELDDSALYLCASSPPREETQYFGPGTRLLVL.

V usage is TRBV3-1 and J usage is TRBJ2-1, with 10 bases identical to TRBD2. CDR1 and CDR2 from the germline V gene are LGHDT and YNNKEL (reference sequence). There are 15 residues in the CDR3. V lost 8 bases and J lost 0; bases outside the gene matches: 4. CDR3 coding DNA: TGTGCCAGCGGTCCTAGCGGGAGCTCCTACAATGAGCAGTTCTTC. Residues: CASGPSGSSYNEQFF.

The genes are TRBV20-1 and TRBJ1-6; tentative D call: TRBD1 (6 bases). Germline CDR1 and CDR2: DFQATT and SNEGSKA (reference sequence). Trimming removed 3 bases from V and 7 bases from J, with 13 bases in between. The CDR3 consists of 14 residues. The CDR3 region has the DNA TGCAGTGCTAGGGGGGCCGCGGACAATTCACCCCTCCACTTT. It specifies CSARGAADNSPLHF.

This clonotype showed up many times. This chain connects TRBV2 to TRBJ2-1, with 7 bases fitting TRBD2. Germline-derived CDR1 and CDR2 are SNHLY and FYNNEI. The ends lost 8 bases at V and 14 bases at J; junction bases unmatched: 0. The CDR3 is made up of 8 amino acids. CDR3 amino acids: CASGGEFF. In DNA form, the CDR3 reads TGTGCCAGCGGGGGGGAGTTCTTC.

This clonotype was detected ten times or more. The chain links TRBV11-2 to TRBJ2-7, with D perhaps assigned TRBD1 or TRBD2 (5 bases each). Germline CDR1 reads SGHAT; CDR2 reads FQNNGV. The CDR3 covers 13 residues. V lost 5 bases and J lost 4, with 12 bases in between. CDR3 nucleotides: TGTGCCAGCAGCGGGGGTGATCCGTACGAGCAGTACTTC. Translation: CASSGGDPYEQYF. Full variable domain (outside the CDR3, taken from reference TRBV11-2 and TRBJ2-7): EAGVAQSPRYKIIEKRQSVAFWCNPISGHATLYWYQQILGQGPKLLIQFQNNGVVDDSQLPKDRFSAERLKGVDSTLKIQPAKLEDSAVYLCASSGGDPYEQYFGPGTRLTVT.

This clonotype came up a few times. V and J are TRBV10-2 and TRBJ1-2; D is unresolved. CDR1 and CDR2 from the germline V gene are WSHSY and SAAADI. The CDR3 has 13 amino acids. V was pared by 0 bases and J by 3 bases, with 5 bases between. CDR3 sequence (DNA): TGCGCCAGCAGTGAGTCGGCATACTATGGCTACACCTTC. It specifies CASSESAYYGYTF.

This clonotype was recorded many times. V usage is TRBV28 and J usage is TRBJ1-3; no definite D call. Deletions cut 3 bases from V and 2 bases from J, with 14 bases between. Germline loops: CDR1 MDHEN, CDR2 SYDVKM. The CDR3 covers 16 residues. The CDR3 region has the DNA TGTGCCAGCAGTTTCGAGACATCCGGTCCTGGAAACACCATATATTTT. Amino acid sequence: CASSFETSGPGNTIYF.

This chain connects TRBV29-1 to TRBJ1-2; 7 bases match TRBD1. CDR3 size: 13 residues. Germline V gene sequence: CDR1 SQVTM, CDR2 ANQGSEA. The J segment lost 3 bases and the V segment lost 8 bases, leaving 9 bases of the junction unmatched. For the CDR3, the DNA is TGCAGCTACTCGACAGGGATTTACTATGGCTACACCTTC. It translates to CSYSTGIYYGYTF. The entire variable domain, with the rest obtained from reference TRBV29-1 and TRBJ1-2, is as follows: SAVISQKPSRDICQRGTSLTIQCQVDSQVTMMFWYRQQPGQSLTLIATANQGSEATYESGFVIDKFPISRPNLTFSTLTVSNMSPEDSSIYLCSYSTGIYYGYTFGSGTRLTVV.

This clonotype was counted at least ten times. The V gene is TRBV6-5, the J gene TRBJ2-1; D may correspond to TRBD1 or TRBD2 (5 bases each). V was pared by 2 bases and J by 3 bases, with 14 bases between. Germline CDR1 and CDR2: MNHEY and SVGAGI. The CDR3 length is 16 residues. CDR3 bases: TGTGCCAGCAGTTACGGGGGAGCACGGGTCTACAATGAGCAGTTCTTC. It encodes CASSYGGARVYNEQFF.

This clonotype was counted a single time. This rearrangement joins TRBV10-3 to TRBJ2-4; 8 bases are a match to TRBD1. The last part of the DNA fits TRBJ2-7 better; the J call may be wrong. CDR1 and CDR2 (germline): ENHRY, SYGVKD. The CDR3 has 14 residues. The CDR3 sequence is CAIRAGQDTYEQYF. The CDR3 bases are TGTGCCATCAGGGCGGGACAGGATACCTACGAGCAGTACTTC.

This clonotype was seen repeatedly, ten times or more. The V and J genes are TRBV7-9 and TRBJ2-2, with D possibly being TRBD2 (6 bases). The CDR3 sequence is 19 residues long. CDR1 SEHNR and CDR2 FQNEAQ come from the germline V gene (reference sequence). Trimming pared 7 bases from V and 0 bases from J, leaving 24 bases between. The CDR3 bases are TGTGCCAGCACTTCCCGAAGAACCCGCGCGGGGCCGAACACCGGGGAGCTGTTTTTT. Its translation is CASTSRRTRAGPNTGELFF.

V and J are TRBV7-9 and TRBJ2-3; D gene ambiguous. Germline V gene data show CDR1 as SEHNR and CDR2 as FQNEAQ (reference sequence). Between the trimmed V and J ends, which lost 1 base and 2 bases, there was a span of 10 bases. The CDR3 totals 15 residues. The CDR3 coding sequence is TGTGCCAGCAGCTTAGTGGGCGGAGCCACAGATACGCAGTATTTT. Translated, it gives CASSLVGGATDTQYF. Full variable domain (rest looked up from reference TRBV7-9 and TRBJ2-3): DTGVSQNPRHKITKRGQNVTFRCDPISEHNRLYWYRQTLGQGPEFLTYFQNEAQLEKSRLLSDRFSAERPKGSFSTLEIQRTEQGDSAMYLCASSLVGGATDTQYFGPGTRLTVL.

In its sample, this clonotype was seen many times. The V call is TRBV11-2, the J call TRBJ2-1, with 10 bases lining up with TRBD2. Germline lookup yields CDR1 SGHAT and CDR2 FQNNGV. V lost 4 bases, J lost 2 bases, and 5 bases stayed unmatched. The CDR3 runs to 16 residues. CDR3 DNA sequence: TGTGCCAGCAGCTCGGGACTAGCGCGGACCTACAATGAGCAGTTCTTC. Its translation is CASSSGLARTYNEQFF. Full variable domain (rest looked up from reference TRBV11-2 and TRBJ2-1): EAGVAQSPRYKIIEKRQSVAFWCNPISGHATLYWYQQILGQGPKLLIQFQNNGVVDDSQLPKDRFSAERLKGVDSTLKIQPAKLEDSAVYLCASSSGLARTYNEQFFGPGTRLTVL.

V is TRBV9 and J is TRBJ2-2; 9 bases fit TRBD2. V gave up 4 bases and J gave up 1 base; unmatched junction bases: 5. CDR1 is SGDLS, CDR2 YYNGEE, per germline. There are 16 residues in the CDR3. The CDR3 DNA sequence: TGTGCCAGCAGCCCCCGGACTAGCGTGAACACCGGGGAGCTGTTTTTT. Encoded protein: CASSPRTSVNTGELFF.

V and J are TRBV25-1 and TRBJ1-4; TRBD1 aligns across 10 bases. Unmatched junction bases numbered 6, after V lost 1 base and J lost 10 bases. Germline V lookup: CDR1 MGHDK, CDR2 SYGVNS. This CDR3 comprises 15 residues. The CDR3 sequence is CASSEFGQGGGKLFF. DNA of the CDR3: TGTGCCAGCAGTGAATTCGGACAGGGGGGCGGAAAACTGTTTTTT.

The V gene is TRBV3-1, the J gene TRBJ2-2; TRBD1 matches at 8 bases. V lost 3 bases, J lost 6 bases, and 3 bases stayed unmatched. The CDR3 extends over 14 amino acids. Per the germline V gene, CDR1 is LGHDT and CDR2 is YNNKEL (reference sequence). The chain's CDR3 is CASSHKQGAGELFF. CDR3 DNA sequence: TGTGCCAGCAGCCATAAACAGGGGGCCGGGGAGCTGTTTTTT.

This clonotype was found many times. The chain links TRBV12-3 or TRBV12-4 to TRBJ2-1; no reliable D call. The CDR3 runs 12 residues. V was trimmed by 2 bases and J by 5 bases, leaving 4 bases between them. The CDR3 reads CASSLTNNEQFF. The CDR3 DNA reads as TGTGCCAGCAGTTTAACCAACAATGAGCAGTTCTTC.

At least ten counts were recorded for this clonotype. The gene calls are TRBV28 and TRBJ1-1; D gene uncertain. The CDR3 extends over 19 amino acids. V was pared by 3 bases and J by 0 bases, with 23 bases between. Germline assignment: CDR1 MDHEN and CDR2 SYDVKM. CDR3 nucleotides: TGTGCCAGCAGTTTTCTCTCGGGGATGGGTACCGGGCTGAACACTGAAGCTTTCTTT. Translation: CASSFLSGMGTGLNTEAFF. The variable domain in full, with the rest retrieved from reference TRBV28 and TRBJ1-1, is DVKVTQSSRYLVKRTGEKVFLECVQDMDHENMFWYRQDPGLGLRLIYFSYDVKMKEKGDIPEGYSVSREKKERFSLILESASTNQTSMYLCASSFLSGMGTGLNTEAFFGQGTRLTVV.

This rearrangement joins TRBV12-3 or TRBV12-4 to TRBJ2-5; 10 bases map to TRBD2. V lost 3 bases, J lost 5 bases, and 6 bases stayed unmatched. This CDR3 has 15 residues. CDR3 coding DNA: TGTGCCAGCAGTTTCGCTAGCGGGAGTATCGAGACCCAGTACTTC. It is translated as CASSFASGSIETQYF.